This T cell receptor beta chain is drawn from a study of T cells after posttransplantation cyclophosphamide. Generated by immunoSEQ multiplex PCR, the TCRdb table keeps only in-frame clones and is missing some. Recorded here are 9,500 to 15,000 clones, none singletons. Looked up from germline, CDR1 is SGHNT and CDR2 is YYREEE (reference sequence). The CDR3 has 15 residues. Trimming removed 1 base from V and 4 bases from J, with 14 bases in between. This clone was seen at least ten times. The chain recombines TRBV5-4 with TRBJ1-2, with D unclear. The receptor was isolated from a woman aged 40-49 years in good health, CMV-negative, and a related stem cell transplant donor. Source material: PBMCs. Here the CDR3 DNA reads TGTGCCAGCAGCTTGTTCGAGGGCTTGGGCTATGGCTACACCTTC. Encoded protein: CASSLFEGLGYGYTF.